These 22 T cell receptor beta chains originate from one sample sequenced in a study of regulatory T cells in long-lasting Graves disease. Assembly of TCR beta libraries relied on iRepertoire HTBI primers together with Arm-PCR of CDR3 regions. TCRdb ran MiXCR on the multiplex PCR reads and lists one entry per CDR3 protein. The top ten hold approximately 6.4% of the sample, which has about 470,000 distinct CDR3 sequences, 20% to 25% seen once. This sample's time point: persistent/refractory GD, antithyroid drugs over 5 years with positive TRAb. Generation of the TCR library employed RNA extracted from PBMCs. Sequenced material: peripheral blood mononuclear cells (PBMCs), taken when the disease was refractory, from a patient treated with antithyroid drugs. The receptors originated from a female donor with Graves disease.

For the CDR3, the DNA is TGCAGCGTTGTCGGCTACACCGGGGAGCTGTTTTTT. This encodes CSVVGYTGELFF. The chain couples TRBV29-1 to TRBJ2-2, with D hard to call. Germline V gives CDR1 SQVTM, CDR2 ANQGSEA. The CDR3 loop spans 12 amino acids. V shed 4 bases and J shed 3 bases, with 6 bases lying between them.

This clonotype has a count of ten or more. The chain has TRBV11-1 and TRBJ1-1; maybe TRBD1 (5 bases). This CDR3 contains 14 residues. The V end lost 2 bases, the J end lost 5 bases, and 12 bases lay between the germline ends. The germline gives CDR1 SGHAT, CDR2 FQDESV (reference sequence). CDR3: CASSLFSEGTEAFF. In DNA form, the CDR3 reads TGTGCCAGCAGCTTATTCTCGGAGGGGACTGAAGCTTTCTTT.

This clonotype was observed many times. The V and J genes are TRBV15 and TRBJ1-1; a weak D match, TRBD1 (5 bases). Per the germline V gene, CDR1 is LNHNV and CDR2 is YYDKDF (reference sequence). Between the trimmed V and J ends, which lost 0 bases and 0 bases, there was a span of 8 bases. This CDR3 spans 15 amino acids. In nucleotides, the CDR3 is TGTGCCACCAGCAGAGACCGGGGGATGAACACTGAAGCTTTCTTT. It specifies CATSRDRGMNTEAFF.

The V gene is TRBV25-1, the J gene TRBJ1-3; D is unclear. V was clipped by 2 bases and J by 0 bases, with 8 bases between them. Germline V CDR1 and CDR2: MGHDK, SYGVNS. This CDR3 contains 15 residues. This CDR3 reads CASSEGSFSGNTIYF. The CDR3 DNA reads as TGTGCCAGCAGTGAAGGCAGTTTCTCTGGAAACACCATATATTTT.

There are many counts of this clonotype. The chain has TRBV2 and TRBJ2-5; 7 bases map to TRBD2. This CDR3 contains 15 residues. V shed 4 bases and J 2 bases; nucleotides not matched to a gene: 7. Germline V lookup: CDR1 SNHLY, CDR2 FYNNEI. CDR3 sequence reads: CASSVTSEIQETQYF. In DNA, the CDR3 is TGTGCCAGCAGTGTTACTAGCGAGATACAAGAGACCCAGTACTTC.

This clonotype was detected a few times. The chain couples TRBV7-9 to TRBJ2-7; 12 nucleotides agree with TRBD1. This CDR3 has 16 residues. Germline V gene sequence: CDR1 SEHNR, CDR2 FQNEAQ (reference sequence). V dropped 4 bases and J dropped 9; count of bases not matched to a gene: 13. The DNA of the CDR3 is TGTGCCAGCAGCTCCGTCCCGGGACAGGGGGCGACTTTGCAGTACTTC. It encodes CASSSVPGQGATLQYF. Full variable domain (rest looked up from reference TRBV7-9 and TRBJ2-7): DTGVSQNPRHKITKRGQNVTFRCDPISEHNRLYWYRQTLGQGPEFLTYFQNEAQLEKSRLLSDRFSAERPKGSFSTLEIQRTEQGDSAMYLCASSSVPGQGATLQYFGPGTRLTVT.

This chain uses TRBV28 with TRBJ2-7, with unresolved D. This CDR3 spans 20 amino acids. V lost 6 bases and J 2 bases, leaving 32 bases between the germline ends. In germline, CDR1 is MDHEN, CDR2 SYDVKM. CDR3 sequence reads: CASSQPLRIAGGAETYEQYF. The CDR3 DNA is TGTGCCAGCAGCCAACCCTTAAGGATCGCAGGTGGCGCAGAGACCTACGAGCAGTACTTC.

Of note for this clonotype: A much more abundant neighbour one base away suggests this may be a read error. The chain has TRBV11-2 and TRBJ2-3; D uncertain. CDR3 length: 12 residues. V was cut by 5 bases and J by 2 bases, with 5 bases left in between. CDR1 is SGHAT and CDR2 is FQNNGV in the germline V gene. The CDR3 DNA sequence: TGTGCCAGCAGCCCGCACACAGATACGCAGTATTTT. Residues: CASSPHTDTQYF.

The chain links TRBV15 to TRBJ1-6; TRBD1 is a possible D gene (5 bases). Germline CDR1 and CDR2: LNHNV and YYDKDF (reference sequence). The CDR3 has 16 residues. Trimming shortened V by 0 bases and J by 7 bases, and 13 bases separated the two germline ends. The CDR3 DNA reads as TGTGCCACCAGCAGAGATAGACAGATAGACAATTCACCCCTCCACTTT. It encodes CATSRDRQIDNSPLHF.

V usage is TRBV7-2 and J usage is TRBJ1-1; D gene uncertain. V gave up 5 bases and J gave up 4 bases, with 14 bases separating them. There are 14 residues in the CDR3. The V gene's germline CDR1 is SGHTA and CDR2 FQGNSA. This chain's CDR3 is CASSQKGPSTEAFF. The DNA of the CDR3 is TGTGCCAGCAGCCAAAAAGGCCCGAGCACTGAAGCTTTCTTT.

This sequence joins TRBV5-1 and TRBJ1-1; no reliable D call. CDR1 and CDR2 (germline): SGHRS, YFSETQ. CDR3 length: 17 amino acids. V was pared by 6 bases and J by 1 base, with 22 bases between. The CDR3 protein is CASKFSWGTSPNTEAFF. The CDR3 DNA sequence: TGCGCCAGCAAGTTTAGTTGGGGAACCTCACCGAACACTGAAGCTTTCTTT.

This clonotype showed up just a few times. The V call is TRBV11-2, the J call TRBJ2-2; D is possibly TRBD2 (5 bases). Germline CDR1 is SGHAT and CDR2 is FQNNGV. The length of the CDR3 is 14 residues. Trimming pared 0 bases from V and 9 bases from J, leaving 11 bases between. The DNA of the CDR3 is TGTGCCAGCAGCTTAGATCGAGGGATCAGGGAGCTGTTTTTT. Protein: CASSLDRGIRELFF.

This clonotype was detected many times. The J gene is TRBJ2-7, the V gene TRBV28; 9 positions agree with TRBD1. Germline V gene lookup returns CDR1 MDHEN and CDR2 SYDVKM. The CDR3 has 14 amino acids. The J segment lost 5 bases and the V segment lost 3 bases, leaving 5 bases of the junction unmatched. The CDR3 DNA reads as TGTGCCAGCAGTTTGGGACAGGGAACCCACGAGCAGTACTTC. This codes for CASSLGQGTHEQYF.

Note on this clonotype: A junction end diverges from the germline sequence, so it may reflect a read error. CDR3 residues: CASSAGPQETRYF. DNA of the CDR3: TGTGCCAGCAGCGCGGGCCCACAAGAGACCCGGTACTTC. The chain has TRBV13 and TRBJ2-5; D is possibly TRBD2 (5 bases). In germline, CDR1 is PRHDT, CDR2 FYEKMQ (reference sequence). The length of the CDR3 is 13 residues.

The sample holds a few counts of this clonotype. The V call is TRBV6-1, the J call TRBJ1-3; no reliable D call. The CDR3 consists of 15 residues. Per the germline V gene, CDR1 is MNHNS and CDR2 is SASEGT. V lost 6 bases, J lost 5 bases, and 17 bases lay in between. The CDR3 nucleotides read TGTGCCAGCAGCCAGACCGCCCCCTTAAGAAACACCATATATTTT. Translating it yields CASSQTAPLRNTIYF.

This clonotype occurred a few times. This chain uses TRBV10-3 with TRBJ2-7, with 10 bases that match TRBD2. Germline V CDR1 and CDR2: ENHRY, SYGVKD. Unmatched junction bases numbered 8, after V lost 5 bases and J lost 7 bases. CDR3 length equals 14 residues. The CDR3 loop is CAISLLAGAGEQYF. The CDR3 DNA sequence: TGTGCCATCAGTCTTCTAGCGGGAGCTGGGGAGCAGTACTTC.

This clonotype was detected ten times or more. The J gene is TRBJ2-7, the V gene TRBV27; 9 positions agree with TRBD1. The germline CDR1 and CDR2 sequences are MNHEY and SMNVEV (reference sequence). The length of the CDR3 is 14 residues. Germline trimming cut 6 bases from V and 2 bases from J; bases unmatched to any gene: 5. CDR3 in amino acids: CASSSTGGPYEQYF. The CDR3 coding sequence is TGTGCCAGCAGCTCAACAGGGGGCCCCTACGAGCAGTACTTC.

This clonotype was seen ten or more times. This chain uses TRBV19 with TRBJ2-5, with D perhaps matching TRBD1 or TRBD2 (5 bases each). Germline-derived CDR1 and CDR2 are LNHDA and SQIVND (reference sequence). This CDR3 is built from 14 residues. V lost 10 bases to trimming and J lost 4 bases, with 19 bases between them. CDR3 in DNA: TGTGCCACATCCCCAGGGAGAGCCCCAGAGACCCAGTACTTC. Translating it yields CATSPGRAPETQYF.

This clonotype was observed a handful of times. The CDR3 DNA is TGTGCCAGCAGCTTAGCCAGCTACACCGGGGAGCTGTTTTTT. It translates to CASSLASYTGELFF. This chain connects TRBV7-9 to TRBJ2-2; D not resolved. CDR3 length: 14 amino acids. V lost 0 bases and J 3 bases, leaving 5 bases between the germline ends. Germline loops: CDR1 SEHNR, CDR2 FQNEAQ (reference sequence).

This chain links TRBV7-3 with TRBJ2-3; 16 bases align to TRBD2. The J segment lost 1 base and the V segment lost 5 bases, leaving 3 bases of the junction unmatched. CDR1 is SGHTA and CDR2 is FQGTGA in the germline V gene. The CDR3 has 17 residues. The CDR3 loop is CASSTGTSGGGTDTQYF. For the CDR3, the DNA is TGTGCCAGCAGCACGGGGACTAGCGGGGGGGGCACAGATACGCAGTATTTT.

This clonotype was found many times. The V gene is TRBV28, the J gene TRBJ2-5; TRBD2 aligns across 10 bases. V lost 4 bases to trimming and J lost 2 bases; unmatched junction nucleotides: 10. Per germline, CDR1 MDHEN and CDR2 SYDVKM. This CDR3 contains 17 residues. The CDR3 nucleotides are TGTGCCAGCAGTTCTAGCGGGGGACCTGCGGTTCAAGAGACCCAGTACTTC. Its translation is CASSSSGGPAVQETQYF.

Concerning this clonotype: Just one base apart from a much larger clone, this may be a read error. This chain uses TRBV19 with TRBJ2-5; D possibly corresponds to TRBD2 (5 bases). The CDR3 covers 14 residues. Germline V CDR1 and CDR2: LNHDA, SQIVND (reference sequence). Deletions cut 6 bases from V and 3 bases from J, with 14 bases between. For the CDR3, the DNA is TGTGCCAGTAGAAAACTAGTGGGAGAAGAGACCCAGTACTTC. Amino acids: CASRKLVGEETQYF.